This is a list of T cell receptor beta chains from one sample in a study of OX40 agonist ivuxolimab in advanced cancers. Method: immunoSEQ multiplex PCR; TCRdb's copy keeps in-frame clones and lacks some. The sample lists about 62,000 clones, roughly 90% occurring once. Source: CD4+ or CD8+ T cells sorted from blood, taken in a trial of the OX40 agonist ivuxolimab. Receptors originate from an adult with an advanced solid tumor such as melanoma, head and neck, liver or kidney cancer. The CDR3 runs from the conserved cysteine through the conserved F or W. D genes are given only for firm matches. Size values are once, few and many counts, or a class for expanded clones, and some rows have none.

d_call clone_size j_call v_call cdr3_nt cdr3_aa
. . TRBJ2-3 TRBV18 TGTGCCAGCTTGGGGGCAACAGATACGCAGTATTTT CASLGATDTQYF
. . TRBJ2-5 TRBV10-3 TGTGCCACCCAGCAAGGTGCCACTAGGGAGACCCAGTACTTC CATQQGATRETQYF
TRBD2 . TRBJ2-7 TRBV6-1 TGTGCCAGCAGTGGTGCCACTAGCGGAGCGTCCTACGAGCAGTACTTC CASSGATSGASYEQYF
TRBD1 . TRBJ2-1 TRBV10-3 TGTGCCTCCACAGGGGGCGATGAGCAGTTCTTC CASTGGDEQFF
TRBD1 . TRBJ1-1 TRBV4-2 TGTGCCAGCAGCTGGACAGGGTCAAACACTGAAGCTTTCTTT CASSWTGSNTEAFF
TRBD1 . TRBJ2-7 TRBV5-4 TGTGCCAGCAGCTTAGGACAGGGGGCATACTACGAGCAGTACTTC CASSLGQGAYYEQYF
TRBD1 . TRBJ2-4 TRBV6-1 TGTGCCAGCAGTGAATTGGGGACAGGGGGCCTAGCCAAAAACATTCAGTACTTC CASSELGTGGLAKNIQYF
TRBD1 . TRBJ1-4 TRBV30 TGTGCCTGGAGTCAAGACAGGGAACGAGAAAAACTGTTTTTT CAWSQDREREKLFF
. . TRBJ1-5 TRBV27 TGTGCCAGCAGTTTATCTCCCCCGGTGGGGCAGCCCCAGCATTTT CASSLSPPVGQPQHF
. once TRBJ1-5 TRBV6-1 TGTGCCAGCAGCCAAAGGGGAGGGTCGGAGCAGCCCCAGCATTTT CASSQRGGSEQPQHF
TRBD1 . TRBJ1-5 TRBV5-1 TGCGCCAGCAGCTTACGGGACAGTCATAGCAATCAGCCCCAGCATTTT CASSLRDSHSNQPQHF
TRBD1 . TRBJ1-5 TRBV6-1 TGTGCCAGCAGTCCGGGACAGGGGATTTTTGAGCCCCAGCATTTT CASSPGQGIFEPQHF
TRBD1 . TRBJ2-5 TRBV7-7 TGTGCTAGCAGCCGGACAGGGGCGATGGAGACCCAGTACTTC CASSRTGAMETQYF
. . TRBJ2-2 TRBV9 TGTGCCAGCAGCGTATCCGGCGCGAACACCGGGGAGCTGTTTTTT CASSVSGANTGELFF
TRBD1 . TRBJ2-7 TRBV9 TGTGCCAGCAGCACCAGGGGGTTGAAAGGTGACGAGCAGTACTTC CASSTRGLKGDEQYF
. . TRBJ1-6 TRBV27 TGTGCCAGCAGCATAGGGGGGGGAACGGGTAATTCACCCCTCCACTTT CASSIGGGTGNSPLHF
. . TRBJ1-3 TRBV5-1 TGCGCCAGCAGCTTGGCCTCCCCGGGTCTCTCTCTCTCTGGAAACACCATATATTTT CASSLASPGLSLSGNTIYF
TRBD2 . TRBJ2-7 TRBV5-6 TGTGCCAGCAGCTTGGGGGGACTAGCGGGAGCAGGAGAGCAGTACTTC CASSLGGLAGAGEQYF
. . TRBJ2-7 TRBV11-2 TGTGCCAGCAGCCGCCGAGAGGGAGAGCAGTACTTC CASSRREGEQYF
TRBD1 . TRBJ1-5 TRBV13 TGTGCCAGCAGCCCGTCCGTGGACAGGGAAAGTAGCGAAAGTGGTCAGCCCCAGCATTTT CASSPSVDRESSESGQPQHF
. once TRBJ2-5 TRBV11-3 TGTGCCAGCAGCCCCAGGGCAGGGAACCAAGAGACCCAGTACTTC CASSPRAGNQETQYF
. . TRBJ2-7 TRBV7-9 TGTGCCGGGGGGGGGCCCACCTACGAGCAGTACTTC CAGGGPTYEQYF
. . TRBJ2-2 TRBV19 TGTGCCAGTACCCGTCGGGACACCGGGGAGCTGTTTTTT CASTRRDTGELFF
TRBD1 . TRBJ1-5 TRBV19 TGTGCCAGTGTATCTCGGACAGGGAATTTGGAGCCCCAGCATTTT CASVSRTGNLEPQHF
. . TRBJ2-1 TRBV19 TGTGCCAGTAGTATCGACCGGGGTGAGCAGTTCTTC CASSIDRGEQFF
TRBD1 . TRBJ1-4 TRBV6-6 TGTGCCAGCAGTTACATAGGACAGGCAAATGAAAAACTGTTTTTT CASSYIGQANEKLFF
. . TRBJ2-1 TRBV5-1 TGCGCCAGCAGCTTGGCCTGGATTCAGAATGAGCAGTTCTTC CASSLAWIQNEQFF
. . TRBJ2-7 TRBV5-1 TGCGCCAGCAGCTTGAACCGCGAGCAGTACTTC CASSLNREQYF
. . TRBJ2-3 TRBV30 TGTGCCTGGAGCTCGGGTATGCTGCCAGATACGCAGTATTTT CAWSSGMLPDTQYF
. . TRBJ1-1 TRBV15 TGTGCCACCAGCAGAGAATCGTTACAGGGAGAGAACACTGAAGCTTTCTTT CATSRESLQGENTEAFF
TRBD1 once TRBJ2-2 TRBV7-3 TGTGCCAGCAGATTTGGACAGGGCAACACCGGGGAGCTGTTTTTT CASRFGQGNTGELFF
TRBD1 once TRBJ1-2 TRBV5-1 TGCGCCAGCAGCTTGGGGGGACAGTATGGCTACACCTTC CASSLGGQYGYTF
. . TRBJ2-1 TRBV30 TGTGCCTGGAGCGGTACCTACAATGAGCAGTTCTTC CAWSGTYNEQFF
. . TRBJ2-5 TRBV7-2 TGTGCCAGCAGCCTGTCACAGGGGAGGGAGACCCAGTACTTC CASSLSQGRETQYF
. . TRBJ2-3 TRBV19 TGTGCCAGTAGTCAGGGGGGCCGGCACCCCACAGATACGCAGTATTTT CASSQGGRHPTDTQYF
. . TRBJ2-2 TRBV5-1 TGCGCCAGCAGCTTGGTACAGACCACCGGGGAGCTGTTTTTT CASSLVQTTGELFF
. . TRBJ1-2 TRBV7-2 TGTGCCAGCAGCTTCGGGGTTGGCTATGGCTACACCTTC CASSFGVGYGYTF
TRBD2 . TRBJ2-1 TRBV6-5 TGTGCCAGCATGAGCGGGGGGGCTGATGAGCAGTTCTTC CASMSGGADEQFF
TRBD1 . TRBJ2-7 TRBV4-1 TGCGCCAGCAGCCAAGGACAGGGGGCTCCCTCCTACGAGCAGTACTTC CASSQGQGAPSYEQYF
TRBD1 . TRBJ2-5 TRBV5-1 TGCGCCAGCAGCCAACAGGGGGGACAAGAGACCCAGTACTTC CASSQQGGQETQYF
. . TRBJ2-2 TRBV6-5 TGTGCCAGCAGAAACTGGGACGTTACCGGGGAGCTGTTTTTT CASRNWDVTGELFF
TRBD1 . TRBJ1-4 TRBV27 TGTGCCAGCACTTCAGGGGGCGCAGGTGAAAAACTGTTTTTT CASTSGGAGEKLFF
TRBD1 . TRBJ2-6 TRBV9 TGTGCCAGCAGCCCCAGGCCGGGACAGGACTTCTCTGGGGCCAACGTCCTGACTTTC CASSPRPGQDFSGANVLTF
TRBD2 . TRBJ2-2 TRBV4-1 TGCGCCAGCAGCCAAACACCGGGGGGTCTGTTTTTT CASSQTPGGLFF
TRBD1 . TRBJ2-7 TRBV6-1 TGTGCCAGCAGTGCGGGACAGAGTCCCTACGAGCAGTACTTC CASSAGQSPYEQYF
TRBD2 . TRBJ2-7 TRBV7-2 TGTGCCAGCAGCCCCCACCTTCCGGGACTAGCGGGAGTGGGCGAGCAGTACTTC CASSPHLPGLAGVGEQYF
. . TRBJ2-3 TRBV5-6 TGTGCCAGCAGCTTCGGTGGTAGCACAGATACGCAGTATTTT CASSFGGSTDTQYF
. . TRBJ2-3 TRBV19 TGTGCCAGTACTGTTCCCGAAACAGATACGCAGTATTTT CASTVPETDTQYF
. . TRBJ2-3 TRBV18 TGTGCCAGCTCACCTACGGCGGATACGCAGTATTTT CASSPTADTQYF
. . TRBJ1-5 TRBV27 TGTGCCAGCAGTTTCACAGGGAATCAGCCCCAGCATTTT CASSFTGNQPQHF
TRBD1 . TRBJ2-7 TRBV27 TGTGCCAGCAGCCCACAGGGGTTCGAGCAGTACTTC CASSPQGFEQYF
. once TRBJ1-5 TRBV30 TGTGCCTGGAGGGGGAGGGTTGGGCAGCCCCAGCATTTT CAWRGRVGQPQHF
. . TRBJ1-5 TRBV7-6 TGTGCCAGCAGCACTAATCAGCCCCAGCATTTT CASSTNQPQHF
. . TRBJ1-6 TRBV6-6 TGTGCCAGCAGGTCTCTGGATTCACCCCTCCACTTT CASRSLDSPLHF